This TCR beta chain was captured by sequencing in a study of Ad26.COV2.S vaccination and SARS-CoV-2 variants. Produced via immunoSEQ multiplex PCR; TCRdb's table is partial and in-frame only. The sample yields around 300,000 clones, roughly 90% seen once. Findings and limits, study-wide: Comparability of non-spike TCR breadth was observed across vaccine and placebo recipients.

Germline V gene sequence: CDR1 SGDLS, CDR2 YYNGEE. This CDR3 comprises 17 residues. The V gene lost 0 bases and the J gene lost 6 bases, with 16 bases spanning the gap. A word on this clone: What it binds is not known.

Treatment given: over 15 received Ad26.COV2.S at low or high dose, single or two shots; 5 received placebo; per-sample allocation not given. Sampling took place 63 days after the first vaccine or placebo injection. The administered vaccine (an Ad26 vector) expressed Wuhan-strain SARS-CoV-2 spike. This sequence joins TRBV9 and TRBJ1-6; TRBD1 is a possible D gene (5 bases). This sample comprised peripheral blood, obtained in a trial of Ad26.COV2.S vaccine versus placebo. This TCR was recovered from a person between 18 and 59 years old who received the Ad26.COV2.S COVID-19 vaccine or a placebo. The CDR3 spells CASSVATGGRGNSPLHF. Written as DNA, the CDR3 is TGTGCCAGCAGCGTAGCAACGGGGGGTCGGGGTAATTCACCCCTCCACTTT. Looking up the rest from reference TRBV9 and TRBJ1-6 gives the full variable domain: DSGVTQTPKHLITATGQRVTLRCSPRSGDLSVYWYQQSLDQGLQFLIQYYNGEERAKGNILERFSAQQFPDLHSELNLSSLELGDSALYFCASSVATGGRGNSPLHFGNGTRLTVT.